A single count supports the clone carrying this TCR beta chain. The antigen is undetermined. This sample is part of a study of OX40 agonist ivuxolimab in advanced cancers. The wider study: Melanoma, hepatocellular carcinoma, head and neck or renal cell cancer occurred in dose-escalation patients. Study-wide findings and caveats: Among the lowest levels of clonal expansion were found in partial responders at 0.1-3.0 mg/kg.

The timepoints at which blood was sampled were baseline, cycle 4 day 1, and cycle 7 day 1. Trimming took 5 bases from V and 6 from J, leaving 19 bases between them. This CDR3 has 15 residues. Per germline, CDR1 SGHVS and CDR2 FNYEAQ. Profiled with immunoSEQ multiplex PCR; TCRdb holds only in-frame clones, not every one. The sample lists around 11,000 clones, about three quarters seen once, with roughly 37% in the top ten. The TCR sequence derives from an adult with an advanced solid tumor such as melanoma, head and neck, liver or kidney cancer. The chain carries TRBV7-6 and TRBJ1-1, with a tentative D call TRBD1 (6 bases). Sequences were derived from CD4+ or CD8+ T cells sorted from blood, sampled in a trial of the OX40 agonist ivuxolimab. The CDR3 DNA follows: TGTGCCAGCAGCCCCCAGACAGGTATGGAGCCTGAAGCTTTCTTT. It translates to CASSPQTGMEPEAFF.